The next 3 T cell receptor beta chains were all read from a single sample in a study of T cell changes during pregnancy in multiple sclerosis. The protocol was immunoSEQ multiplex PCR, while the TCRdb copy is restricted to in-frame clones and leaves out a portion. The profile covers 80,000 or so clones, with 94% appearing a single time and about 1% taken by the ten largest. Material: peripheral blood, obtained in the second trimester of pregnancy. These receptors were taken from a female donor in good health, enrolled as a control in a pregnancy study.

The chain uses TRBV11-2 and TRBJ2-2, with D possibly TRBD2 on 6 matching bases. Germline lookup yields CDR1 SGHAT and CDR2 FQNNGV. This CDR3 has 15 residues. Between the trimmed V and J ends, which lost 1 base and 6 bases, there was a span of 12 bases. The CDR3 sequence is CASSLGVGSSGELFF. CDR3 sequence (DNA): TGTGCCAGCAGCTTAGGAGTCGGGAGTTCCGGGGAGCTGTTTTTT.

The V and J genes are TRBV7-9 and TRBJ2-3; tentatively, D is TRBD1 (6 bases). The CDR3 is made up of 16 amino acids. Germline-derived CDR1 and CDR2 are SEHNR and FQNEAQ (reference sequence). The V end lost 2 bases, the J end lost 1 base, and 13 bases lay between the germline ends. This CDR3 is CASSLYRVTGTDTQYF. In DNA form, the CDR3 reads TGTGCCAGCAGCTTATACAGGGTTACGGGCACAGATACGCAGTATTTT. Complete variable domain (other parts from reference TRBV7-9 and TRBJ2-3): DTGVSQNPRHKITKRGQNVTFRCDPISEHNRLYWYRQTLGQGPEFLTYFQNEAQLEKSRLLSDRFSAERPKGSFSTLEIQRTEQGDSAMYLCASSLYRVTGTDTQYFGPGTRLTVL.

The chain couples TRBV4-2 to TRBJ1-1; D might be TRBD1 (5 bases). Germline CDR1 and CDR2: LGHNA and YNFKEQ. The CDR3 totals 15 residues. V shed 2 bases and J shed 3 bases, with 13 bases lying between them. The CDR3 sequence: CASSQFSGGDTEAFF. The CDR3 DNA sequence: TGTGCCAGCAGCCAATTCTCCGGGGGGGACACTGAAGCTTTCTTT.